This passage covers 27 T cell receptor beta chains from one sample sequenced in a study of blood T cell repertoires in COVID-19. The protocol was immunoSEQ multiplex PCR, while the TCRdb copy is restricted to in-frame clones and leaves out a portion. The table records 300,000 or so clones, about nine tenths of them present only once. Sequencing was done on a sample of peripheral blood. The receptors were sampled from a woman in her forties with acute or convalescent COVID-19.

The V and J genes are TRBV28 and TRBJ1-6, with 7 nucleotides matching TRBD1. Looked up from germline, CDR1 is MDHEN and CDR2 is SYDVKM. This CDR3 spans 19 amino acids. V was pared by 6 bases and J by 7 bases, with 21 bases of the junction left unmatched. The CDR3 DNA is TGTGCCAGCAGCATCCGGACGGCTTACAGGGGTAGGAGAAATTCACCCCTCCACTTT. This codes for CASSIRTAYRGRRNSPLHF.

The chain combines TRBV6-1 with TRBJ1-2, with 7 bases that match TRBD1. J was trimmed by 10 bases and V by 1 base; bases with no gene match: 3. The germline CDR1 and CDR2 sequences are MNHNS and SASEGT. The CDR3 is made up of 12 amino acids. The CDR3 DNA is TGTGCCAGCAGTGAAGACGACAGGGCCTACACCTTC. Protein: CASSEDDRAYTF.

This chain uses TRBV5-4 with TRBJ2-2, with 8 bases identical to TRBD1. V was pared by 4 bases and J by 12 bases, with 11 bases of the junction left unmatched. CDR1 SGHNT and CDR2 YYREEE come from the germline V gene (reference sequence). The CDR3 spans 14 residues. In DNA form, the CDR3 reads TGTGCCAGCAGCCTACGGGACAGGTCCGCGCAGCTGTTTTTT. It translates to CASSLRDRSAQLFF.

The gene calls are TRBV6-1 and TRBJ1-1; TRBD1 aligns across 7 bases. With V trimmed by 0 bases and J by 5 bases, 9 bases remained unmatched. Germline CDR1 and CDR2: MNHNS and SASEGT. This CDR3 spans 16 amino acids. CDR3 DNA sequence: TGTGCCAGCAGTGAAGCAGCAACTCCGACAGGGACTGAAGCTTTCTTT. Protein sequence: CASSEAATPTGTEAFF.

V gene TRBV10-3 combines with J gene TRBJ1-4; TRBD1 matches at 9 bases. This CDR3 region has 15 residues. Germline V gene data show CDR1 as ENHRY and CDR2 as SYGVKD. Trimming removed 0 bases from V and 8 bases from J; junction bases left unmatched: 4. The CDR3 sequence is CAISESTGGEEKLFF. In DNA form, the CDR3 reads TGTGCCATCAGTGAGTCGACAGGGGGTGAAGAAAAACTGTTTTTT.

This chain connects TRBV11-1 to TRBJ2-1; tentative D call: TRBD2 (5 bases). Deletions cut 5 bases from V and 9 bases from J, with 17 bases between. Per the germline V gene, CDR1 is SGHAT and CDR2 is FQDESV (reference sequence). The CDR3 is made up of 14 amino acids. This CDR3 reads CASSPEVPSSEQFF. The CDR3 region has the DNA TGTGCCAGCAGCCCGGAGGTTCCTAGCAGTGAGCAGTTCTTC.

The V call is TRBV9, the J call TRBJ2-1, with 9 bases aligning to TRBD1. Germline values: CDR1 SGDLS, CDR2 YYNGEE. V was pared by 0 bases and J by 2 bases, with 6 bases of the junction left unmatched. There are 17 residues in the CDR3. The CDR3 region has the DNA TGTGCCAGCAGCGTAGAGAAGACAGGGGGAGCCTACAATGAGCAGTTCTTC. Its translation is CASSVEKTGGAYNEQFF.

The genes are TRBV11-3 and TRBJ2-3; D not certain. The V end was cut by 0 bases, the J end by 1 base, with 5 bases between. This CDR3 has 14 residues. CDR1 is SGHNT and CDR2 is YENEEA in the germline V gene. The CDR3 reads CASSLDSGTDTQYF. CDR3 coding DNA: TGTGCCAGCAGCTTAGATTCGGGCACAGATACGCAGTATTTT.

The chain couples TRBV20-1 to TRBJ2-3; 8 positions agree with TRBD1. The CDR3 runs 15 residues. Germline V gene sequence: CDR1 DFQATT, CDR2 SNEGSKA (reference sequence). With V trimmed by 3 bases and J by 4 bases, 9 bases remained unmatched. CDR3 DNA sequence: TGCAGTGCTAGTGGGCAGGGGGCGTTGGCAGATACGCAGTATTTT. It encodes CSASGQGALADTQYF.

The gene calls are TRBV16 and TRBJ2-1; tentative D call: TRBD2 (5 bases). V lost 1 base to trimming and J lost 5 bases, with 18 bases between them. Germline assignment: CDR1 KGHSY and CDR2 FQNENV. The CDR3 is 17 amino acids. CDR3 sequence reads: CASSQFSIGLGDNEQFF. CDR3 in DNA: TGTGCCAGCAGCCAATTTAGTATAGGCCTGGGAGACAATGAGCAGTTCTTC.

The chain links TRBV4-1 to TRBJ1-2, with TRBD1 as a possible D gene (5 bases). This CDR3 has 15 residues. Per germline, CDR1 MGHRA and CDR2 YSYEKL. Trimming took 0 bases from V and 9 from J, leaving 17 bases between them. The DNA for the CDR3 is TGCGCCAGCAGCCAAGATGGAGCGGGGGATGGGAGCTACACCTTC. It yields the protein CASSQDGAGDGSYTF.

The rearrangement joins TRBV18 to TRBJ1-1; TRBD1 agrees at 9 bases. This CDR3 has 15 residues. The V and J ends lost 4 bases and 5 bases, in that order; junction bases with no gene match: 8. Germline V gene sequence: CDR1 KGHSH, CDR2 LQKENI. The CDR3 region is CASSLPGQGETEAFF. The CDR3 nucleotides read TGTGCCAGCTCACTCCCGGGACAGGGAGAAACTGAAGCTTTCTTT. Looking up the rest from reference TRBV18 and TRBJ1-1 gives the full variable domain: NAGVMQNPRHLVRRRGQEARLRCSPMKGHSHVYWYRQLPEEGLKFMVYLQKENIIDESGMPKERFSAEFPKEGPSILRIQQVVRGDSAAYFCASSLPGQGETEAFFGQGTRLTVV.

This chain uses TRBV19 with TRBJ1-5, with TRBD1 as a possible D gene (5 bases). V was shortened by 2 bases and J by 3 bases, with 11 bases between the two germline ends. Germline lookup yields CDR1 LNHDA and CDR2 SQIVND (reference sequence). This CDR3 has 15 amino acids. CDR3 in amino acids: CASSIRTGYNQPQHF. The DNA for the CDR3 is TGTGCCAGTAGTATACGAACAGGATACAATCAGCCCCAGCATTTT.

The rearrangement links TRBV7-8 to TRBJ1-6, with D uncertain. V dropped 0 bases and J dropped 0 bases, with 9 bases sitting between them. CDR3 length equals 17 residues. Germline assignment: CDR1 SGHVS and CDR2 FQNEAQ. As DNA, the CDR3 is TGTGCCAGCAGCTTAGCGCCAAGTAGCTCCTATAATTCACCCCTCCACTTT. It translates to CASSLAPSSSYNSPLHF.

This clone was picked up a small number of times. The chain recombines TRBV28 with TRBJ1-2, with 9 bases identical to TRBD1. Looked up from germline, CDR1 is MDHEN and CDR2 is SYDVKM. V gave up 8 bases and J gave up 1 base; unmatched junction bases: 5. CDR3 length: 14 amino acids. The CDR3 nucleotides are TGTGCCAGCTCCGGGACAGGGCGTAACTATGGCTACACCTTC. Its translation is CASSGTGRNYGYTF.

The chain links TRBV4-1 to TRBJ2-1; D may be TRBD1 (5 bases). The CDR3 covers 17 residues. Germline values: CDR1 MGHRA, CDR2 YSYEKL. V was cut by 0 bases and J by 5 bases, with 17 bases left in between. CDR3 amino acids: CASSQELGAGQNNEQFF. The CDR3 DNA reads TGCGCCAGCAGCCAAGAATTAGGGGCAGGGCAGAACAATGAGCAGTTCTTC.

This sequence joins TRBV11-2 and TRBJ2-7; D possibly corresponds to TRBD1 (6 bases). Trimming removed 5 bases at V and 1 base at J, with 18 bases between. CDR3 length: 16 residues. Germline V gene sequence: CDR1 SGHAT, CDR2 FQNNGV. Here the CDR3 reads CASSPLTGPTSYEQYV. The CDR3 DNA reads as TGTGCCAGCAGCCCCCTAACAGGGCCCACGTCCTACGAGCAGTACGTC.

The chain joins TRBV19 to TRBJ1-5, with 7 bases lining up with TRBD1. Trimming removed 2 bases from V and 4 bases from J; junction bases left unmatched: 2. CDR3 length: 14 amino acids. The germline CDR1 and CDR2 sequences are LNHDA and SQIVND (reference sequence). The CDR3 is CASSITGQNQPQHF. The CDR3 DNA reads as TGTGCCAGTAGTATAACGGGACAGAATCAGCCCCAGCATTTT.

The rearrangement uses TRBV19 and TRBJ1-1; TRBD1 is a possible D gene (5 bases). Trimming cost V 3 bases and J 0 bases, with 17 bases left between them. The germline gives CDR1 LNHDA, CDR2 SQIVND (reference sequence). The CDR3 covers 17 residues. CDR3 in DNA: TGTGCCAGTAGTATTATGGGGCAACATGGAGTGAACACTGAAGCTTTCTTT. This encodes CASSIMGQHGVNTEAFF.

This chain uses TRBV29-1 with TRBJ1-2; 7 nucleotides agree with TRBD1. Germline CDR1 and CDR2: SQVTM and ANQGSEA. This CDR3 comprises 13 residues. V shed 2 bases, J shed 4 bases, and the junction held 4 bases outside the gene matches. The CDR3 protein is CSVERQGVYGYTF. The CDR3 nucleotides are TGCAGCGTTGAAAGGCAGGGGGTCTATGGCTACACCTTC.

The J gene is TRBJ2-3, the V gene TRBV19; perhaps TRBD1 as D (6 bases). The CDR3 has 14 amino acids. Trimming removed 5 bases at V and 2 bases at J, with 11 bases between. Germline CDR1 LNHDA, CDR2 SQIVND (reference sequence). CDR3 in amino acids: CASSWGPHTDTQYF. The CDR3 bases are TGTGCCAGTAGTTGGGGGCCCCACACAGATACGCAGTATTTT.

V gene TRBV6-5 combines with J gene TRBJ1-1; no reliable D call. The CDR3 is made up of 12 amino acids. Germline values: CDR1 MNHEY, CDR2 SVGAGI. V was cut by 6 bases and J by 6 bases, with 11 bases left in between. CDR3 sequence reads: CASSSYPPEAFF. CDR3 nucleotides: TGTGCCAGCAGCTCCTACCCCCCTGAAGCTTTCTTT.

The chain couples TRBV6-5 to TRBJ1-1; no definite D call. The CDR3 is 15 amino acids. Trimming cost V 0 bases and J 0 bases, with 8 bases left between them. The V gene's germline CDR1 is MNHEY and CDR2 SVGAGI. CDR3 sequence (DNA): TGTGCCAGCAGTTACTCGCCACAGATGAACACTGAAGCTTTCTTT. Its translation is CASSYSPQMNTEAFF.

CDR3 residues: CAIRSGTGDQPQHF. The CDR3 DNA reads TGTGCCATCAGATCAGGGACGGGAGATCAGCCCCAGCATTTT. The V gene is TRBV10-3, the J gene TRBJ1-5, with D possibly matching TRBD1 (5 bases). Trimming pared 6 bases from V and 5 bases from J, leaving 14 bases between. This CDR3 spans 14 amino acids. From germline, CDR1 is ENHRY and CDR2 SYGVKD.

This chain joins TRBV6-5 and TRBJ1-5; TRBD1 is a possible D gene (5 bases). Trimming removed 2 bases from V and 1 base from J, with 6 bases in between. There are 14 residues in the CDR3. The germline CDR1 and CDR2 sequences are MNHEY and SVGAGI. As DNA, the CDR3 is TGTGCCAGCAGTTACAGGGGAAGCAATCAGCCCCAGCATTTT. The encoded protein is CASSYRGSNQPQHF.

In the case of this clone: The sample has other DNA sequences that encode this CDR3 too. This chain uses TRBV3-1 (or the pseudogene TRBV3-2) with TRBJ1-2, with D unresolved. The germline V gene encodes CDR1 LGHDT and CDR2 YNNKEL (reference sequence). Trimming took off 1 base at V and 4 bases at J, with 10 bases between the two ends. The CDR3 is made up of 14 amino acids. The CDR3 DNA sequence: TGTGCCAGCAGCCAAGGCGGAGGAGGCTATGGCTACACCTTC. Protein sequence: CASSQGGGGYGYTF.

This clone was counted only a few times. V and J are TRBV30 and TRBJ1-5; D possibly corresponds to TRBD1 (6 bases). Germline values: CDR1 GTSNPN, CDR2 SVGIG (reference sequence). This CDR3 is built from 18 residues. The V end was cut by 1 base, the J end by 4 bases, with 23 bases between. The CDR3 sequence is CAWSAFPGHFERNQPQHF. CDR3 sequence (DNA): TGTGCCTGGAGTGCCTTTCCGGGACACTTTGAACGGAATCAGCCCCAGCATTTT.